This T cell receptor beta chain was found in a study of T cell repertoires in cytomegalovirus infection. Study-level information: Shared public TCR beta signatures pointed to both CMV infection and a matching HLA type.

One entry per CDR3 protein results from TCRdb running MiXCR on the reads. The sample shows around 320,000 distinct CDR3 sequences, 9.5% of them seen only once. Regarding the study as a whole: Cumulative frequency (of public TCR beta family members) identified carriers of CMV plus the relevant HLA. The ex vivo response showed dominance by HLA-C-restricted CMV-specific TCR beta clonotypes.

Germline assignment: CDR1 SGHVS and CDR2 FNYEAQ. V lost 4 bases, J lost 5 bases, and 13 bases stayed unmatched. This CDR3 spans 16 amino acids. A word on this clonotype: Its antigen remains unidentified.

Sequencing input: PBMCs. This clonotype was sampled from a human donor in good health (CMV status not recorded). Some clones in this sample may be carry-over from other donors' samples. V and J are TRBV7-6 and TRBJ2-5; 7 nucleotides agree with TRBD1. CDR3: CASSYPLGTVYETQYF. CDR3 DNA: TGTGCCAGCAGCTACCCCCTCGGGACAGTTTACGAGACCCAGTACTTC.